Shown below are 26 T cell receptor beta chains from a single sample sequenced in a study of radiation and T cells in renal cell carcinoma. This sample's time point: blood 2 weeks post-SBRT. Regarding treatment: 15 Gy SBRT to primary tumor, nephrectomy 4 weeks later. Repertoires were generated with immunoSEQ multiplex PCR, while TCRdb's copy carries only in-frame clones and drops some. The sample lists 70,000 to 90,000 clones, 86% occurring once. This material consisted of blood, taken from a patient whose treatment included radiotherapy and nephrectomy. The receptors originated from a woman aged 45 to 65 with renal cell carcinoma.

V usage is TRBV5-1 and J usage is TRBJ1-2; 10 bases line up with TRBD1. CDR1 and CDR2 from the germline V gene are SGHRS and YFSETQ. The CDR3 consists of 14 residues. V lost 5 bases to trimming and J lost 3 bases; unmatched junction nucleotides: 4. The CDR3 region is CASRPGTGDYGYTF. In DNA form, the CDR3 reads TGCGCCAGCAGACCTGGGACAGGGGACTATGGCTACACCTTC. The complete variable domain, with remaining parts taken from reference TRBV5-1 and TRBJ1-2, reads KAGVTQTPRYLIKTRGQQVTLSCSPISGHRSVSWYQQTPGQGLQFLFEYFSETQRNKGNFPGRFSGRQFSNSRSEMNVSTLELGDSALYLCASRPGTGDYGYTFGSGTRLTVV.

The CDR3 DNA follows: TGCGCCAGCAGCCCAGGGGGCGTGTACCAGTACCAAGAGACCCAGTACTTC. This sequence encodes CASSPGGVYQYQETQYF. The chain joins TRBV5-1 to TRBJ2-5; the match to TRBD1 covers 8 bases. Germline V gene lookup returns CDR1 SGHRS and CDR2 YFSETQ. CDR3 length: 17 amino acids. V lost 4 bases, J lost 0 bases, and 11 bases stayed unmatched.

J is TRBJ2-7 and V is TRBV5-1; 7 bases are shared with TRBD1. V lost 0 bases, J lost 3 bases, and 3 bases stayed unmatched. CDR3 length: 14 amino acids. Germline V gene lookup returns CDR1 SGHRS and CDR2 YFSETQ. CDR3 DNA sequence: TGCGCCAGCAGCTTGGCACAGGGGTTCTACGAGCAGTACTTC. Amino acid sequence: CASSLAQGFYEQYF.

The sample holds a few counts of this clone. This chain uses TRBV5-1 with TRBJ2-7; 8 positions agree with TRBD1. CDR1 is SGHRS and CDR2 is YFSETQ in the germline V gene. V lost 0 bases, J lost 6 bases, and 5 bases stayed unmatched. CDR3 size: 14 residues. The DNA for the CDR3 is TGCGCCAGCAGCTTGGCAGGGGGCCCGTCCGAGCAGTACTTC. Protein: CASSLAGGPSEQYF.

The chain recombines TRBV9 with TRBJ2-2, with D unclear. The CDR3 consists of 17 residues. V shed 0 bases and J shed 1 base, with 13 bases lying between them. CDR1 SGDLS and CDR2 YYNGEE come from the germline V gene. CDR3 sequence (DNA): TGTGCCAGCAGCGTAGCGTTTTTTCGAGGGAACACCGGGGAGCTGTTTTTT. This gives the protein CASSVAFFRGNTGELFF.

The chain uses TRBV6-1 and TRBJ2-3, with no clear D. The CDR3 is 16 amino acids. The germline gives CDR1 MNHNS, CDR2 SASEGT. Trimming stripped 4 bases from V and 0 bases from J, with 14 bases between. The CDR3 nucleotides are TGTGCCAGCAGTGTGAATCGCGGAGCCAGCACAGATACGCAGTATTTT. Translation: CASSVNRGASTDTQYF.

The gene calls are TRBV7-2 and TRBJ1-2; D is ambiguous. This CDR3 has 12 residues. The germline V gene encodes CDR1 SGHTA and CDR2 FQGNSA. V lost 7 bases and J lost 8, with 14 bases in between. The CDR3 loop reads CASIKDRGGYTF. The CDR3 nucleotides are TGTGCCAGCATCAAGGACCGTGGCGGCTACACCTTC.

The V and J genes are TRBV27 and TRBJ1-6, with D tentatively TRBD1 (5 bases). V lost 6 bases to trimming and J lost 9 bases, with 18 bases between them. Germline V gives CDR1 MNHEY, CDR2 SMNVEV (reference sequence). CDR3 length: 15 residues. CDR3 nucleotides: TGTGCCAGCAGAGAGCCGGGCGTCGGGGGTTCACCCCTCCACTTT. Translated: CASREPGVGGSPLHF.

V is TRBV6-5 and J is TRBJ2-3; no definite D call. The CDR3 is 16 residues long. V shed 0 bases and J shed 1 base, with 11 bases lying between them. The germline V gene encodes CDR1 MNHEY and CDR2 SVGAGI. The CDR3 reads CASSYSRDVGTDTQYF. The DNA for the CDR3 is TGTGCCAGCAGTTACTCCCGCGATGTGGGCACAGATACGCAGTATTTT.

The chain carries TRBV7-8 and TRBJ2-5, with TRBD1 as a possible D gene (6 bases). Trimming removed 7 bases at V and 2 bases at J, with 11 bases between. Germline V CDR1 and CDR2: SGHVS, FQNEAQ. This CDR3 is 13 amino acids long. CDR3 nucleotides: TGTGCCAGCAACCGGGACACTCAAGAGACCCAGTACTTC. Encoded protein: CASNRDTQETQYF.

The genes are TRBV7-3 and TRBJ2-7; 7 bases are shared with TRBD1. The CDR3 runs 14 residues. With V trimmed by 3 bases and J by 7 bases, 9 bases remained unmatched. Germline V gene sequence: CDR1 SGHTA, CDR2 FQGTGA. For the CDR3, the DNA is TGTGCCAGCAGCTTTTTACAGGGGACGGGTGAGCAGTACTTC. Protein sequence: CASSFLQGTGEQYF. Full variable domain (remainder filled in from reference TRBV7-3 and TRBJ2-7): GAGVSQTPSNKVTEKGKYVELRCDPISGHTALYWYRQSLGQGPEFLIYFQGTGAADDSGLPNDRFFAVRPEGSVSTLKIQRTERGDSAVYLCASSFLQGTGEQYFGPGTRLTVT.

The genes are TRBV5-1 and TRBJ1-2, with a tentative D call TRBD1 (5 bases). Germline V lookup: CDR1 SGHRS, CDR2 YFSETQ. V gave up 4 bases and J gave up 4 bases, with 11 bases separating them. The CDR3 totals 13 residues. The CDR3 spells CASSASGTYGYTF. CDR3 nucleotide sequence: TGCGCCAGCAGCGCATCCGGGACCTATGGCTACACCTTC.

The chain joins TRBV5-1 to TRBJ1-1; 10 bases are shared with TRBD1. V dropped 3 bases and J dropped 0; count of bases not matched to a gene: 5. The V gene's germline CDR1 is SGHRS and CDR2 YFSETQ. The CDR3 has 16 residues. The CDR3 protein is CASSWGTGDLNTEAFF. In DNA, the CDR3 is TGCGCCAGCAGCTGGGGGACAGGGGATTTGAACACTGAAGCTTTCTTT.

This clone is a singleton in its sample. The rearrangement joins TRBV19 to TRBJ2-1; D gene uncertain. With 3 bases removed from V and 2 bases from J, the gap between germline ends came to 11 bases. Germline CDR1 and CDR2: LNHDA and SQIVND (reference sequence). The CDR3 is 15 residues long. The CDR3, as DNA: TGTGCCAGTAGTATTCAACCGGAAACCTACAATGAGCAGTTCTTC. Translated, it gives CASSIQPETYNEQFF.

The genes are TRBV10-3 and TRBJ1-2, with a possible D match to TRBD1 (5 bases). V was trimmed by 4 bases and J by 6 bases, leaving 12 bases between them. The germline V gene has CDR1 ENHRY and CDR2 SYGVKD. This CDR3 region has 13 residues. DNA for the CDR3: TGTGCCATCAGTGTGCAGGGAGTCAATGGCTACACCTTC. Translated, it gives CAISVQGVNGYTF.

This chain uses TRBV18 with TRBJ2-6; D unresolved. The V gene's germline CDR1 is KGHSH and CDR2 LQKENI. The CDR3 contains 14 residues. Trimming took 2 bases from V and 0 from J, leaving 2 bases between them. As DNA, the CDR3 is TGTGCCAGCTCACCAGACTCTGGGGCCAACGTCCTGACTTTC. Translating gives CASSPDSGANVLTF.

The chain joins TRBV7-7 to TRBJ2-5; D might be TRBD1 or TRBD2, each matching 6 bases. The length of the CDR3 is 15 residues. Deletions cut 6 bases from V and 3 bases from J, with 17 bases between. CDR1 and CDR2 from the germline V gene are SSHAT and FNYEAQ (reference sequence). This CDR3 reads CASSRMGGLEETQYF. The CDR3 bases are TGTGCCAGCAGTCGAATGGGGGGCTTGGAAGAGACCCAGTACTTC.

This clone was recorded once. This chain uses TRBV7-2 with TRBJ2-7, with TRBD2 identical over 11 bases. V shed 3 bases and J 2 bases; nucleotides not matched to a gene: 15. CDR3 length equals 19 residues. Germline V CDR1 and CDR2: SGHTA, FQGNSA. The CDR3 nucleotides are TGTGCCAGCAGCTTCCCGACTAGCGGGAATAAGGACTGGGCCTACGAGCAGTACTTC. It codes for CASSFPTSGNKDWAYEQYF. Combining the CDR3 with reference TRBV7-2 and TRBJ2-7 gives the whole variable domain GAGVSQSPSNKVTEKGKDVELRCDPISGHTALYWYRQSLGQGLEFLIYFQGNSAPDKSGLPSDRFSAERTGGSVSTLTIQRTQQEDSAVYLCASSFPTSGNKDWAYEQYFGPGTRLTVT.

The chain carries TRBV10-3 and TRBJ2-3; 7 bases line up with TRBD1. The V gene end was trimmed by 6 bases and the J gene end by 7 bases; junction bases not matched to a gene: 10. CDR3 size: 14 residues. Germline CDR1 reads ENHRY; CDR2 reads SYGVKD. In DNA form, the CDR3 reads TGTGCCATCAGCCCGGGACAGCATTCATATACGCAGTATTTT. Its translation: CAISPGQHSYTQYF.

This sequence joins TRBV19 and TRBJ2-3; possibly TRBD2 for D (5 bases). The germline V and J ends were trimmed by 8 bases and 4 bases, with 16 bases remaining between them. The CDR3 consists of 14 residues. CDR1 is LNHDA, CDR2 SQIVND, per germline (reference sequence). In DNA, the CDR3 is TGTGCCAGTTGGCCCCGTCCCGGGGCAGATACGCAGTATTTT. Amino acid sequence: CASWPRPGADTQYF.

By share of the sample, this clone is medium-sized. The chain links TRBV7-6 to TRBJ2-2, with no clear D. V was trimmed by 5 bases and J by 5 bases, leaving 3 bases between them. The CDR3 has 11 amino acids. Germline loops: CDR1 SGHVS, CDR2 FNYEAQ. This CDR3 reads CASSPTGELFF. CDR3 nucleotide sequence: TGTGCCAGCAGCCCGACCGGGGAGCTGTTTTTT.

The chain is built from TRBV10-3 and TRBJ2-1; 7 bases align to TRBD2. This CDR3 region has 15 residues. The V and J ends lost 10 bases and 4 bases, in that order; junction bases with no gene match: 13. From germline, CDR1 is ENHRY and CDR2 SYGVKD. The CDR3 bases are TGTGCCACTCAGGAGCCTAGCGGTATGTACAATGAGCAGTTCTTC. Amino acids: CATQEPSGMYNEQFF.

This clone was seen more than once but under ten times. The V gene is TRBV19, the J gene TRBJ1-5; D ambiguous. Germline V gene sequence: CDR1 LNHDA, CDR2 SQIVND (reference sequence). V was trimmed by 2 bases and J by 2 bases, leaving 16 bases between them. This CDR3 comprises 17 residues. CDR3 in DNA: TGTGCCAGTAGTATACGGTATTGGGATGGGGGCAATCAGCCCCAGCATTTT. This encodes CASSIRYWDGGNQPQHF.

This clone was counted only a few times. The chain links TRBV19 to TRBJ2-1; 11 bases agree with TRBD2. Per germline, CDR1 LNHDA and CDR2 SQIVND (reference sequence). Trimming took 3 bases from V and 3 from J; bases not matched to a gene: 4. CDR3 length: 16 amino acids. Written as DNA, the CDR3 is TGTGCCAGTAGTATTTTAGCGGGGGGGCTCTACAATGAGCAGTTCTTC. Translating it yields CASSILAGGLYNEQFF.

V and J are TRBV5-4 and TRBJ1-1; D not certain. Germline V gives CDR1 SGHNT, CDR2 YYREEE (reference sequence). V lost 1 base to trimming and J lost 0 bases, with 7 bases between them. The CDR3 extends over 14 amino acids. The CDR3 nucleotides read TGTGCCAGCAGCTTGTCCCCAATGAACACTGAAGCTTTCTTT. It encodes CASSLSPMNTEAFF.

This sequence joins TRBV7-2 and TRBJ1-2, with D hard to call. V dropped 5 bases and J dropped 7 bases, with 11 bases sitting between them. The CDR3 is 12 residues long. Germline V gene data show CDR1 as SGHTA and CDR2 as FQGNSA. For the CDR3, the DNA is TGTGCCAGCAGCCGGACTGAGGGTGGCTACACCTTC. Translated: CASSRTEGGYTF.